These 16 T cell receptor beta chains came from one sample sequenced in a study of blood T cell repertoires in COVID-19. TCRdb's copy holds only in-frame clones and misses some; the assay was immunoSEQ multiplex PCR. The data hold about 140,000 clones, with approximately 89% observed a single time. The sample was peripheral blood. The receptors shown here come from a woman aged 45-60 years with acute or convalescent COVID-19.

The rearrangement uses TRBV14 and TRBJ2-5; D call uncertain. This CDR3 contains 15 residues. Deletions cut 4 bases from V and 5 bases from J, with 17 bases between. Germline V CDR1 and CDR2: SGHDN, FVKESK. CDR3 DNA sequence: TGTGCCAGCAGCCCAGTTGATCCGTCGTGGGAGACCCAGTACTTC. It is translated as CASSPVDPSWETQYF.

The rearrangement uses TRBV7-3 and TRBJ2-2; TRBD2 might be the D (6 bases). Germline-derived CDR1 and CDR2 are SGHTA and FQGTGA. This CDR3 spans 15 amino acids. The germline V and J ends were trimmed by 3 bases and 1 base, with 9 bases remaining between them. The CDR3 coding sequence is TGTGCCAGCAGCTTTGTGGGAGGGAACACCGGGGAGCTGTTTTTT. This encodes CASSFVGGNTGELFF. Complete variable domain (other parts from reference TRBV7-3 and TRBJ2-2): GAGVSQTPSNKVTEKGKYVELRCDPISGHTALYWYRQSLGQGPEFLIYFQGTGAADDSGLPNDRFFAVRPEGSVSTLKIQRTERGDSAVYLCASSFVGGNTGELFFGEGSRLTVL.

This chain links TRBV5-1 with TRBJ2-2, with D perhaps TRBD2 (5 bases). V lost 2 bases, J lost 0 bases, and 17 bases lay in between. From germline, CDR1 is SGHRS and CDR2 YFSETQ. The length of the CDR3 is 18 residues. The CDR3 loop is CASSFHPGVRTNTGELFF. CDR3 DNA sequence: TGCGCCAGCAGCTTCCATCCCGGGGTACGGACGAACACCGGGGAGCTGTTTTTT.

CDR3 region: CASFDRYEQYF. CDR3 nucleotides: TGTGCCAGCTTTGATCGGTACGAGCAGTACTTC. This chain connects TRBV25-1 to TRBJ2-7, with D unclear. The CDR3 is 11 amino acids. The germline V gene encodes CDR1 MGHDK and CDR2 SYGVNS. V dropped 8 bases and J dropped 4 bases, with 9 bases sitting between them.

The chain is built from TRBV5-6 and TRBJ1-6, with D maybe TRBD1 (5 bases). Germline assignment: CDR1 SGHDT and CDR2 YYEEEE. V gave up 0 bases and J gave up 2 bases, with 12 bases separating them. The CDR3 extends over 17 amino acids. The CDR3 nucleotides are TGTGCCAGCAGCTTGGTGGCAGGGAGGACCTATAATTCACCCCTCCACTTT. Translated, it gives CASSLVAGRTYNSPLHF.

CDR3 protein: CASSQDYLDTQYF. The CDR3, as DNA: TGTGCCAGCAGCCAAGATTATTTGGATACGCAGTATTTT. The chain links TRBV4-2 to TRBJ2-3; D gene uncertain. The V and J ends lost 0 bases and 6 bases respectively, with 7 bases between them. CDR1 is LGHNA and CDR2 is YNFKEQ in the germline V gene. This CDR3 region has 13 residues.

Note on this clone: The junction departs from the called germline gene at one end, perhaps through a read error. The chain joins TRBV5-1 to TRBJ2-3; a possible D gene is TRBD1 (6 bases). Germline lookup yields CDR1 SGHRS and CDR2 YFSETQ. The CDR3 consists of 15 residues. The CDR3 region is CASCFGDTSTDTQYF. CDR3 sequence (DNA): TGCGCCAGCTGCTTTGGGGACACGAGCACAGATACGCAGTATTTT.

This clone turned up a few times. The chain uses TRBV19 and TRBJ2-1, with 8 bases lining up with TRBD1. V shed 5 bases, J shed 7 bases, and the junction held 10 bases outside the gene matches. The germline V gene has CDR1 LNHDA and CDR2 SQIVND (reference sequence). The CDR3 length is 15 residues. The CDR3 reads CASSPWTGTSNEQFF. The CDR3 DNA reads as TGTGCCAGTAGTCCATGGACAGGGACATCGAATGAGCAGTTCTTC.

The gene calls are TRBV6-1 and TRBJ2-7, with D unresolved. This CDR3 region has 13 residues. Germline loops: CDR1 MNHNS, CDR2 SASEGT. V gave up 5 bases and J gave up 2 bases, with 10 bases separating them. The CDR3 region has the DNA TGTGCCAGCAGTTCCCCGCAGGCCTACGAGCAGTACTTC. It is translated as CASSSPQAYEQYF.

This CDR3 reads CASSPRADEQYF. The CDR3 nucleotides read TGTGCCAGCAGCCCCAGGGCGGACGAGCAGTACTTC. The chain has TRBV6-5 and TRBJ2-7; the D gene is possibly TRBD1 (5 bases). The CDR3 has 12 residues. V lost 6 bases and J lost 5, with 11 bases in between. Germline lookup yields CDR1 MNHEY and CDR2 SVGAGI.

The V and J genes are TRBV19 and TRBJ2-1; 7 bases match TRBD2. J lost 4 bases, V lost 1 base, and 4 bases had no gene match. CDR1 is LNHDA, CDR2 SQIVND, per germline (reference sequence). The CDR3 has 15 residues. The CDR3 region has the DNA TGTGCCAGTAGTATAGGAACTAGCGCGTACAATGAGCAGTTCTTC. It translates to CASSIGTSAYNEQFF.

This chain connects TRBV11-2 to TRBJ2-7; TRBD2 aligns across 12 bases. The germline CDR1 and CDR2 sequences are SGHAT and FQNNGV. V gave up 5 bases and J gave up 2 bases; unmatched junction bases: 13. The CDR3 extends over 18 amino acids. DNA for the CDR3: TGTGCCAGCAGCCTACTCAGATCTAGCGGGAGGGATACCTACGAGCAGTACTTC. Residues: CASSLLRSSGRDTYEQYF.

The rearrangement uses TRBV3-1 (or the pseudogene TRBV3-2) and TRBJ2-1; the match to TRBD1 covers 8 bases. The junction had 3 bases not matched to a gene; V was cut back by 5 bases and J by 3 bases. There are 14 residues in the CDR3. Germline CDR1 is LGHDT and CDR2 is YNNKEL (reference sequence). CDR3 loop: CASSGQGLYNEQFF. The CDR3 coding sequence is TGTGCCAGCAGCGGACAGGGACTCTACAATGAGCAGTTCTTC.

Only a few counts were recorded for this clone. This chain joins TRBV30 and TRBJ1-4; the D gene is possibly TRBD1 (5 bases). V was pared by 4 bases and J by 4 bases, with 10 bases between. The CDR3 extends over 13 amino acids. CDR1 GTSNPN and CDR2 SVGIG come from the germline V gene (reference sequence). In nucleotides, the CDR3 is TGTGCCTGGAAGGGGCGCGGTAATGAAAAACTGTTTTTT. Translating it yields CAWKGRGNEKLFF. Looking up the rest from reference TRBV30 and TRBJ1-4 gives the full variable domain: SQTIHQWPATLVQPVGSPLSLECTVEGTSNPNLYWYRQAAGRGLQLLFYSVGIGQISSEVPQNLSASRPQDRQFILSSKKLLLSDSGFYLCAWKGRGNEKLFFGSGTQLSVL.

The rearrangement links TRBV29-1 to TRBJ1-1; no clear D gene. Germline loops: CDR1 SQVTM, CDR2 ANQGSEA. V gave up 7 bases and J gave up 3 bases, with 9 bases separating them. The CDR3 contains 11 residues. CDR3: CSAEVDTEAFF. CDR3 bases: TGCAGCGCCGAGGTAGACACTGAAGCTTTCTTT.

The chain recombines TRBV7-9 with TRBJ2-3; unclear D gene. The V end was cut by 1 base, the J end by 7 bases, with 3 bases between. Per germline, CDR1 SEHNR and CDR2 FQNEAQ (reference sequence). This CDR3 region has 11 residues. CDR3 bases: TGTGCCAGCAGCTTAGGGCATACGCAGTATTTT. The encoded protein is CASSLGHTQYF.